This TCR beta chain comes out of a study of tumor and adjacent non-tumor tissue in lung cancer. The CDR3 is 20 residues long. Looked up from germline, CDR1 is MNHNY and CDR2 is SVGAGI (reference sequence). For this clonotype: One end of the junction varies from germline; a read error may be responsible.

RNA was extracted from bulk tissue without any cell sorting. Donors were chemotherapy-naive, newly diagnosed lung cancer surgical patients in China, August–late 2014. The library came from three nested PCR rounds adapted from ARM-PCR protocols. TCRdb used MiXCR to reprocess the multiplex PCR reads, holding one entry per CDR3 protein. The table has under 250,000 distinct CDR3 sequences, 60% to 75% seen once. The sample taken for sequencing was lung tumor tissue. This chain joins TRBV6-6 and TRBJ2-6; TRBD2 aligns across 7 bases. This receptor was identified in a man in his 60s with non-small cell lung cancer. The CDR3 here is CASSYGGVGQSHTGANALTF. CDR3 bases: TGTGCCAGCAGTTACGGGGGGGTGGGGCAGTCCCACACTGGGGCCAACGCCCTGACTTTC.